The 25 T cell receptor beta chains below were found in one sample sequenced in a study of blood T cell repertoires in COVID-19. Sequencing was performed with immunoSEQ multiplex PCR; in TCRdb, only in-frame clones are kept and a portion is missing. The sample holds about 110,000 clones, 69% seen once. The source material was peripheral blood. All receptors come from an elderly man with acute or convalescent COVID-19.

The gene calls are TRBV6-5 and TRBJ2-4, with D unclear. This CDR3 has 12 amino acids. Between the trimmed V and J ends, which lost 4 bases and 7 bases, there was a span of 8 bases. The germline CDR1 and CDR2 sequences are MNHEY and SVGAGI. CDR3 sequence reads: CASSFDGNIQYF. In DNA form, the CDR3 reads TGTGCCAGCAGTTTTGACGGGAACATTCAGTACTTC.

The CDR3 DNA follows: TGTGCCAGCACCGGCGGTAGGACGGACTTCACCGGGGAGCTGTTTTTT. Translating gives CASTGGRTDFTGELFF. The V call is TRBV9, the J call TRBJ2-2, with D tentatively TRBD2 (5 bases). The ends were cut back, 6 bases at V and 4 bases at J, with 19 bases in the middle. This CDR3 has 16 amino acids. Germline CDR1 and CDR2: SGDLS and YYNGEE.

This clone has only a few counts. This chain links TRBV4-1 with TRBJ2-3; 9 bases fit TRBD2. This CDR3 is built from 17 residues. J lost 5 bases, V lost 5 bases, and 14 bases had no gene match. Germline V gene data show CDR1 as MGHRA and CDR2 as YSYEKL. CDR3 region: CASSSYPPGLAVDTQYF. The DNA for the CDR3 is TGCGCCAGCAGCTCCTACCCGCCGGGACTAGCAGTAGATACGCAGTATTTT.

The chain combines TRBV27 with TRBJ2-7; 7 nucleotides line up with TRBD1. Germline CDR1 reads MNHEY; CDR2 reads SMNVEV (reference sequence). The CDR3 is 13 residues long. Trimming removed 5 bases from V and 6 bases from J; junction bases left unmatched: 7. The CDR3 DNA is TGTGCCAGCAGTACGACAGGGCGGAGCGAGCAGTACTTC. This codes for CASSTTGRSEQYF.

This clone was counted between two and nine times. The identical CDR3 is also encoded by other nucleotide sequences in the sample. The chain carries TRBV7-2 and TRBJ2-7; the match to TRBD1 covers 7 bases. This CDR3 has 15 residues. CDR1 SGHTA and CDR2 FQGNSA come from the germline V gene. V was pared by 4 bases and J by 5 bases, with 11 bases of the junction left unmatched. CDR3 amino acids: CASSSTGATFNEQYF. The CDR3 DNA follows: TGTGCCAGCAGCTCTACAGGGGCAACGTTCAACGAGCAGTACTTC. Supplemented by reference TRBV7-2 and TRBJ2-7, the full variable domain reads GAGVSQSPSNKVTEKGKDVELRCDPISGHTALYWYRQSLGQGLEFLIYFQGNSAPDKSGLPSDRFSAERTGGSVSTLTIQRTQQEDSAVYLCASSSTGATFNEQYFGPGTRLTVT.

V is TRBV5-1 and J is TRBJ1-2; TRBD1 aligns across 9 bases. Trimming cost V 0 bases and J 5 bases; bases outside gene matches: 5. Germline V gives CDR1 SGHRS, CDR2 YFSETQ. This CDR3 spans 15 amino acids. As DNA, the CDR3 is TGCGCCAGCAGCTTGGAGGGACAGGGTTGGTATGGCTACACCTTC. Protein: CASSLEGQGWYGYTF.

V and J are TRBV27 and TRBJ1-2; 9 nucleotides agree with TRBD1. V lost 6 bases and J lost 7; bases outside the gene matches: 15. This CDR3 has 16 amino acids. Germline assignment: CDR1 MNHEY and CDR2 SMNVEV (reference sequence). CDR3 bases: TGTGCCAGCAGCTCACAGTACAGGGGGCGGTTTCGTGGCTACACCTTC. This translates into CASSSQYRGRFRGYTF.

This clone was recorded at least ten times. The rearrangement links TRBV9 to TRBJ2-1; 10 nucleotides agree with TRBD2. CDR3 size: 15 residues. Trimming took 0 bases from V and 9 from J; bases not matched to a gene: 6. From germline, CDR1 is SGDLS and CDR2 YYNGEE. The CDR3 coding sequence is TGTGCCAGCAGCGTAGACAGCGGGAGGGCCGCTGAGCAGTTCTTC. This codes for CASSVDSGRAAEQFF.

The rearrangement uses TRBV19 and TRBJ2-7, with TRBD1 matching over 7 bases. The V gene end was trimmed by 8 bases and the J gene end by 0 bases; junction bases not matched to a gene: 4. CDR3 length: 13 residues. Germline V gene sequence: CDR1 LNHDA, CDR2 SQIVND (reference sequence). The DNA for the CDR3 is TGTGCCAGTGTAGGACAGGACTCCTACGAGCAGTACTTC. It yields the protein CASVGQDSYEQYF.

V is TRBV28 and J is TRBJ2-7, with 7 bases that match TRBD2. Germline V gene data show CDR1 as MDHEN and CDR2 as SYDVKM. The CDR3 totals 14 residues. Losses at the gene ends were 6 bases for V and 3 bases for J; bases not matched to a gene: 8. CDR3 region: CASSPSRGYYEQYF. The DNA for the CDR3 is TGTGCCAGCAGCCCCTCGCGGGGGTACTACGAGCAGTACTTC. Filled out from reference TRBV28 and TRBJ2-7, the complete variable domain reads DVKVTQSSRYLVKRTGEKVFLECVQDMDHENMFWYRQDPGLGLRLIYFSYDVKMKEKGDIPEGYSVSREKKERFSLILESASTNQTSMYLCASSPSRGYYEQYFGPGTRLTVT.

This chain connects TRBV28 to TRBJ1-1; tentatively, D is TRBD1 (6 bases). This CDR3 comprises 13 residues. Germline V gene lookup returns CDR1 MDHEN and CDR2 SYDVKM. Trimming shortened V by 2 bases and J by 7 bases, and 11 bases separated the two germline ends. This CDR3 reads CASSLPRQVEAFF. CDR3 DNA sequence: TGTGCCAGCAGTTTACCCAGACAGGTTGAAGCTTTCTTT.

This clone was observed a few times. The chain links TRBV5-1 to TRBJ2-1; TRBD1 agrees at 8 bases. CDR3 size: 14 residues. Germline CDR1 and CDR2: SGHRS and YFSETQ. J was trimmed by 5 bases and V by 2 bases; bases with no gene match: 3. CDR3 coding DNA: TGCGCCAGCAGCTTAGTGGACAGGGACAATGAGCAGTTCTTC. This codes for CASSLVDRDNEQFF.

CDR3 sequence reads: CASSDRGPGYTF. The CDR3 DNA follows: TGTGCCAGCAGCGACCGGGGTCCAGGCTACACCTTC. J is TRBJ1-2 and V is TRBV5-4; D remains unclear. Germline-derived CDR1 and CDR2 are SGHNT and YYREEE (reference sequence). With 4 bases removed from V and 8 bases from J, the gap between germline ends came to 12 bases. The CDR3 is 12 residues long.

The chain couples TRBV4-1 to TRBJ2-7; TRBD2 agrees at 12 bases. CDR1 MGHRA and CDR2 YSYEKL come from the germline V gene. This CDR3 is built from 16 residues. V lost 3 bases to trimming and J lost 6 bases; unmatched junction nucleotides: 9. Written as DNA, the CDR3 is TGCGCCAGCAGCCAGACGGGGACTAGCGGGCGGAGCGAGCAGTACTTC. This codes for CASSQTGTSGRSEQYF.

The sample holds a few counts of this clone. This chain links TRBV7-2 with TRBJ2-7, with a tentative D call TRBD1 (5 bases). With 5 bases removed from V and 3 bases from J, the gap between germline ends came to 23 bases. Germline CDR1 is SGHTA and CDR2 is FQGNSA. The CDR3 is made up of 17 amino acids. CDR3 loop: CASSLRIDSPFGYEQYF. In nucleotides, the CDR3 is TGTGCCAGCAGCCTCCGAATAGACAGTCCTTTCGGCTACGAGCAGTACTTC.

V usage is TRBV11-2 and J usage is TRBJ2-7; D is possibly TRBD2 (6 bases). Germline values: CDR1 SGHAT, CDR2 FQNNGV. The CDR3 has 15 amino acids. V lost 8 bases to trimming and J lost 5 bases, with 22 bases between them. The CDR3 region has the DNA TGTGCCAGCTCGGTCACGGGACTTAAAAGGGACGAGCAGTACTTC. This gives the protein CASSVTGLKRDEQYF.

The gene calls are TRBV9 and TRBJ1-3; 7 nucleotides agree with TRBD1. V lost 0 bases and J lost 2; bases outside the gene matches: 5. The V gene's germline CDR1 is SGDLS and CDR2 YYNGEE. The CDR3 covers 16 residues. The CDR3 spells CASSVDPTGAGNTIYF. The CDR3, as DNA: TGTGCCAGCAGCGTAGATCCAACAGGGGCTGGAAACACCATATATTTT. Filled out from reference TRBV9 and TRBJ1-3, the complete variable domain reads DSGVTQTPKHLITATGQRVTLRCSPRSGDLSVYWYQQSLDQGLQFLIQYYNGEERAKGNILERFSAQQFPDLHSELNLSSLELGDSALYFCASSVDPTGAGNTIYFGEGSWLTVV.

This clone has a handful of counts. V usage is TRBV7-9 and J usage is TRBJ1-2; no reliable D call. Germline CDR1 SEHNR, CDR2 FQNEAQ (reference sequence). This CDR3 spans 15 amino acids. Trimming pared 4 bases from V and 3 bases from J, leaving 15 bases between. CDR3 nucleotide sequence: TGTGCCAGCAGCTCCCCTGAGGGAGGTGACTATGGCTACACCTTC. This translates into CASSSPEGGDYGYTF.

CDR3 in DNA: TGTGCCAGCAGTTTAGGTGGACAGCCGTTTTTT. This sequence encodes CASSLGGQPFF. The chain uses TRBV12-3 or TRBV12-4 and TRBJ1-4, with a tentative D call TRBD1 (6 bases). This CDR3 contains 11 residues. The V and J ends lost 1 base and 16 bases respectively, with 10 bases between them.

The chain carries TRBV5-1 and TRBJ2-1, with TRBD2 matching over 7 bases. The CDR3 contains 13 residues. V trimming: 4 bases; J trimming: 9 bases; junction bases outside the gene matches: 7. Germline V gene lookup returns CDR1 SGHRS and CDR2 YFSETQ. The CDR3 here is CASSQGLIVEQFF. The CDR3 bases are TGCGCCAGCAGCCAGGGACTAATCGTTGAGCAGTTCTTC.

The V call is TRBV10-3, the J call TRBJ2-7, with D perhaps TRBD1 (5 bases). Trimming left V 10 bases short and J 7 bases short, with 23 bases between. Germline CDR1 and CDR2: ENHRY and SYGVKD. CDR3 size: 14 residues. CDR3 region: CATTGTNAAGEQYF. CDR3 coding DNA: TGTGCCACTACCGGAACCAACGCGGCAGGGGAGCAGTACTTC.

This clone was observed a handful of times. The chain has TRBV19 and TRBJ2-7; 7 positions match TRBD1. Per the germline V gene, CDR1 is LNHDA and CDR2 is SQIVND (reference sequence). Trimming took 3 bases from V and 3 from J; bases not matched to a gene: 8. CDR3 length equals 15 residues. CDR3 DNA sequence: TGTGCCAGTAGTATCTCTGAGGGGGCTATCTACGAGCAGTACTTC. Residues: CASSISEGAIYEQYF. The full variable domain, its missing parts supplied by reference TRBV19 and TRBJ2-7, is DGGITQSPKYLFRKEGQNVTLSCEQNLNHDAMYWYRQDPGQGLRLIYYSQIVNDFQKGDIAEGYSVSREKKESFPLTVTSAQKNPTAFYLCASSISEGAIYEQYFGPGTRLTVT.

CDR3 residues: CASSLSWGQGSYEQYF. CDR3 in DNA: TGTGCCAGCAGTTTAAGTTGGGGACAGGGATCCTACGAGCAGTACTTC. The chain combines TRBV6-2 or TRBV6-3 with TRBJ2-7, with 9 bases matching TRBD1. The germline V gene has CDR1 MNHEY and CDR2 SVGEGT. The V and J ends lost 4 bases and 1 base, in that order; junction bases with no gene match: 8. There are 16 residues in the CDR3.

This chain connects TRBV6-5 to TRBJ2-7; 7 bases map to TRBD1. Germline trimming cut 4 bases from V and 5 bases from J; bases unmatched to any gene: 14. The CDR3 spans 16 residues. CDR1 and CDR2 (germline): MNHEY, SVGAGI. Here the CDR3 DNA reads TGTGCCAGCAGTTGGGGACAGCTTTGGGGAGCGGACGAGCAGTACTTC. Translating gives CASSWGQLWGADEQYF.

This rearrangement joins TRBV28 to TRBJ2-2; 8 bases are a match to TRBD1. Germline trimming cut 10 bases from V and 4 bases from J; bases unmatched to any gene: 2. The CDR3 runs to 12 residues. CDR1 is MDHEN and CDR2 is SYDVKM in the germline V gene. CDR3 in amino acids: CATTGGTGELFF. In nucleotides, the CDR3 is TGTGCCACCACAGGGGGCACCGGGGAGCTGTTTTTT.